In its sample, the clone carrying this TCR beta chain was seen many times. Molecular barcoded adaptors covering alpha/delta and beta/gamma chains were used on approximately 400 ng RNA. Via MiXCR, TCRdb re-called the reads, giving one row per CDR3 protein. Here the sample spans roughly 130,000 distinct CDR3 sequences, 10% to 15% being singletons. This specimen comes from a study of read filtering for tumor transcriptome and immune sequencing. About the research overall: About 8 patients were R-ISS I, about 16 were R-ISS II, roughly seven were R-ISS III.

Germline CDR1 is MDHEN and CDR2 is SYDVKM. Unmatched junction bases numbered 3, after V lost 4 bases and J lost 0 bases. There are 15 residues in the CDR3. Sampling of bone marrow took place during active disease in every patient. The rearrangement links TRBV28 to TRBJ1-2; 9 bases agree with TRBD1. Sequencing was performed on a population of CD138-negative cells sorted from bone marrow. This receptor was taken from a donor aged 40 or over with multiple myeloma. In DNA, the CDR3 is TGTGCCAGCAGTTCAGGACAGGGGACTAACTATGGCTACACCTTC. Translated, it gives CASSSGQGTNYGYTF.